Shown below are 23 T cell receptor beta chains from a single sample sequenced in a study of human T cells and chemical hapten exposure. Unfractionated whole blood was the source of the extracted total RNA. Separate cDNA molecules received unique molecular identifiers, which the library attached to them. TCRdb fed the reads into MiXCR, producing one record per CDR3 protein. The sample lists about 120,000 distinct CDR3 sequences, around 9% occurring once. Sequenced input: whole blood. All receptors derive from a human donor in good health. Some clones in this sample may be carry-over from other donors' samples.

The sample holds many counts of this clonotype. The rearrangement links TRBV7-2 to TRBJ1-1; D may be TRBD1 (5 bases). The CDR3 is made up of 14 amino acids. V gave up 1 base and J gave up 1 base, with 7 bases separating them. Germline CDR1 SGHTA, CDR2 FQGNSA. CDR3: CASSLGQKNTEAFF. CDR3 bases: TGTGCCAGCAGCTTAGGACAGAAGAACACTGAAGCTTTCTTT. The variable domain in full, with the rest retrieved from reference TRBV7-2 and TRBJ1-1, is GAGVSQSPSNKVTEKGKDVELRCDPISGHTALYWYRQSLGQGLEFLIYFQGNSAPDKSGLPSDRFSAERTGGSVSTLTIQRTQQEDSAVYLCASSLGQKNTEAFFGQGTRLTVV.

This clonotype was counted many times. The rearrangement joins TRBV7-2 to TRBJ1-2; 9 bases are a match to TRBD1. CDR1 and CDR2 from the germline V gene are SGHTA and FQGNSA. This CDR3 has 15 residues. The ends lost 4 bases at V and 8 bases at J; junction bases unmatched: 11. CDR3 in amino acids: CASSSAIQGAWGYTF. In DNA, the CDR3 is TGTGCCAGCAGCTCAGCAATACAGGGGGCGTGGGGCTACACCTTC.

Comments on this clonotype: This may be a read error, as it is one base from a much larger clone. The V and J genes are TRBV7-6 and TRBJ1-5, with unresolved D. CDR3 length: 14 amino acids. Germline values: CDR1 SGHVS, CDR2 FNYEAQ. The DNA of the CDR3 is TGTGCCAGCAGCCCCGACGGCACCAATCCGCCCCAGCATTTT. It encodes CASSPDGTNPPQHF. The complete variable domain, with remaining parts taken from reference TRBV7-6 and TRBJ1-5, reads GAGVSQSPRYKVTKRGQDVALRCDPISGHVSLYWYRQALGQGPEFLTYFNYEAQQDKSGLPNDRFSAERPEGSISTLTIQRTEQRDSAMYRCASSPDGTNPPQHFGDGTRLSIL.

This clonotype was picked up many times. This CDR3 is CASSYEIAGEYEQFF. The CDR3 DNA follows: TGTGCCAGCAGTTACGAGATAGCGGGAGAGTATGAGCAGTTCTTC. This chain uses TRBV6-5 with TRBJ2-1, with 9 bases lining up with TRBD2. Trimming at V came to 2 bases and at J to 8 bases, leaving 7 bases not matched to a gene. The germline CDR1 and CDR2 sequences are MNHEY and SVGAGI. CDR3 length: 15 amino acids.

This clonotype was found a few times. V is TRBV6-2 or TRBV6-3 and J is TRBJ2-7; tentative D call: TRBD1 (5 bases). This CDR3 contains 11 residues. Germline V gives CDR1 MNHEY, CDR2 SVGEGT. Between the trimmed V and J ends, which lost 2 bases and 6 bases, there was a span of 5 bases. CDR3 bases: TGTGCCAGCAGTTACCAGGGCGAGCAGTACTTC. Amino acid sequence: CASSYQGEQYF.

To note about this clonotype: A much larger clone differs from this one at a single base, so this may be a read error. This chain uses TRBV7-6 with TRBJ2-1, with unresolved D. Germline values: CDR1 SGHVS, CDR2 FNYEAQ. The CDR3 totals 16 residues. Here the CDR3 DNA reads TGTGCCAACAGCTTAGCAACGGTTAGCTCCTACAATGAGCAGTTCTTC. This encodes CANSLATVSSYNEQFF.

This clonotype was picked up a small number of times. The chain is built from TRBV4-3 and TRBJ1-5; no clear D gene. CDR1 and CDR2 (germline): LGHNA, YSLEER. This CDR3 is 15 amino acids long. V lost 0 bases and J 4 bases, leaving 10 bases between the germline ends. CDR3 sequence: CASSQDRTLNQPQHF. The CDR3 region has the DNA TGCGCCAGCAGCCAAGATCGGACCCTAAATCAGCCCCAGCATTTT.

This chain uses TRBV6-5 with TRBJ2-5; possible D gene TRBD2, 5 bases. CDR3 size: 14 residues. Trimming took 2 bases from V and 5 from J, leaving 12 bases between them. The germline CDR1 and CDR2 sequences are MNHEY and SVGAGI. CDR3 nucleotides: TGTGCCAGCAGTTACAGAGGACTTTCGGAGACCCAGTACTTC. Translation: CASSYRGLSETQYF.

This clonotype appeared a few times. The chain uses TRBV6-2 or TRBV6-3 and TRBJ2-6, with TRBD1 as a possible D gene (6 bases). Germline assignment: CDR1 MNHEY and CDR2 SVGEGT. Trimming removed 2 bases from V and 4 bases from J, with 9 bases in between. The CDR3 is 15 residues long. DNA of the CDR3: TGTGCCAGCAGTTACCACAGGGCCGGGGCCAACGTCCTGACTTTC. This encodes CASSYHRAGANVLTF.

This clonotype occurred many times. The chain is built from TRBV7-2 and TRBJ1-2, with D possibly being TRBD1 (5 bases). V lost 1 base and J 6 bases, leaving 6 bases between the germline ends. Germline V lookup: CDR1 SGHTA, CDR2 FQGNSA. There are 12 residues in the CDR3. The DNA for the CDR3 is TGTGCCAGCAGCTTAGTAGGGGATGGCTACACCTTC. It yields the protein CASSLVGDGYTF. The full variable domain, completed using reference TRBV7-2 and TRBJ1-2, is GAGVSQSPSNKVTEKGKDVELRCDPISGHTALYWYRQSLGQGLEFLIYFQGNSAPDKSGLPSDRFSAERTGGSVSTLTIQRTQQEDSAVYLCASSLVGDGYTFGSGTRLTVV.

This clonotype was recorded many times. The V and J genes are TRBV20-1 and TRBJ2-1; 9 bases align to TRBD2. With V trimmed by 6 bases and J by 9 bases, 6 bases remained unmatched. The germline CDR1 and CDR2 sequences are DFQATT and SNEGSKA (reference sequence). This CDR3 comprises 12 residues. The DNA of the CDR3 is TGCAGTGCCAAGGGACTAGCTGTTGAGCAGTTCTTC. Its translation: CSAKGLAVEQFF.

This clonotype was seen many times. The genes are TRBV7-2 and TRBJ2-7; 8 bases align to TRBD1. The CDR3 loop spans 17 amino acids. Trimming cost V 0 bases and J 2 bases; bases outside gene matches: 9. Germline V lookup: CDR1 SGHTA, CDR2 FQGNSA. CDR3 nucleotides: TGTGCCAGCAGCTTAGCGCGTACGGACAGGGTTACCTACGAGCAGTACTTC. Residues: CASSLARTDRVTYEQYF.

V is TRBV20-1 and J is TRBJ1-5; the D gene is possibly TRBD1 (5 bases). V lost 6 bases and J 5 bases, leaving 20 bases between the germline ends. This CDR3 contains 15 residues. CDR1 is DFQATT, CDR2 SNEGSKA, per germline (reference sequence). Here the CDR3 DNA reads TGCAGTGCCACCCCTGAGGGGAAGGAAGATCAGCCCCAGCATTTT. As protein: CSATPEGKEDQPQHF.

There are a few counts of this clonotype. A clone one base away is much larger, so this may be a read error. The rearrangement links TRBV7-9 to TRBJ1-3; D gene ambiguous. Germline V gene sequence: CDR1 SEHNR, CDR2 FQNEAQ (reference sequence). The CDR3 has 14 amino acids. Trimming pared 1 base from V and 0 bases from J, leaving 4 bases between. CDR3 in amino acids: CASSLDGSGNTIYF. CDR3 DNA sequence: TGTGCCAGCAGCTTAGACGGCTCTGGAAACACCATATATTTT.

In its sample, this clonotype was seen many times. This chain connects TRBV9 to TRBJ1-2, with D uncertain. CDR3 length: 16 amino acids. The V end was cut by 3 bases, the J end by 7 bases, with 22 bases between. CDR1 is SGDLS and CDR2 is YYNGEE in the germline V gene. The CDR3 sequence: CASSAPGLVSHRGYTF. The CDR3 region has the DNA TGTGCCAGCAGCGCCCCGGGCCTCGTCTCCCATCGTGGCTACACCTTC.

This chain connects TRBV21-1 to TRBJ1-1. TRBV21-1 is marked as a pseudogene. The CDR3 is made up of 16 amino acids. In DNA form, the CDR3 reads TGTGCCAGCAGCATTGGGCAGGAACTTACGAACACTGAAGCTTTCTTT. Amino acid sequence: CASSIGQELTNTEAFF.

There are many counts of this clonotype. The V call is TRBV2, the J call TRBJ1-5; possibly TRBD1 for D (6 bases). The CDR3 is 17 amino acids. Germline V CDR1 and CDR2: SNHLY, FYNNEI. Between the trimmed V and J ends, which lost 4 bases and 1 base, there was a span of 17 bases. Here the CDR3 reads CASSARDTQGSNQPQHF. CDR3 nucleotide sequence: TGTGCCAGCAGTGCACGGGACACCCAAGGGAGCAATCAGCCCCAGCATTTT.

The chain recombines TRBV7-2 with TRBJ2-7, with D possibly being TRBD1 or TRBD2 (6 bases each). Germline V gene data show CDR1 as SGHTA and CDR2 as FQGNSA. The CDR3 contains 15 residues. V was trimmed by 1 base and J by 3 bases, leaving 13 bases between them. The CDR3 here is CASSLVGGGLYEQYF. The CDR3 bases are TGTGCCAGCAGCTTAGTCGGAGGGGGGCTCTACGAGCAGTACTTC.

This clonotype was picked up many times. The rearrangement links TRBV20-1 to TRBJ2-1; D is uncertain. Trimming left V 6 bases short and J 5 bases short, with 14 bases between. Per germline, CDR1 DFQATT and CDR2 SNEGSKA (reference sequence). The CDR3 loop spans 13 amino acids. CDR3 region: CSAKGPRDNEQFF. CDR3 DNA: TGCAGTGCCAAGGGCCCCCGGGACAATGAGCAGTTCTTC.

The chain links TRBV3-1 to TRBJ1-5; D gene ambiguous. V dropped 0 bases and J dropped 0 bases, with 6 bases sitting between them. CDR3 length equals 15 residues. Per germline, CDR1 LGHDT and CDR2 YNNKEL (reference sequence). The CDR3 DNA is TGTGCCAGCAGCCAAGATACAAATAGCAATCAGCCCCAGCATTTT. This codes for CASSQDTNSNQPQHF.

This clonotype was counted only a few times. The chain is built from TRBV10-3 and TRBJ2-1; 12 nucleotides line up with TRBD2. With V trimmed by 2 bases and J by 4 bases, 3 bases remained unmatched. The CDR3 runs to 16 residues. Germline V lookup: CDR1 ENHRY, CDR2 SYGVKD. CDR3 residues: CAISEPTSGGYNEQFF. The CDR3 DNA reads as TGTGCCATCAGTGAGCCGACTAGCGGGGGTTACAATGAGCAGTTCTTC.

V usage is TRBV4-3 and J usage is TRBJ1-5; D not resolved. Trimming removed 0 bases at V and 4 bases at J, with 4 bases between. This CDR3 comprises 13 residues. Germline values: CDR1 LGHNA, CDR2 YSLEER. The CDR3 nucleotides are TGCGCCAGCAGCCAAGACAGGAATCAGCCCCAGCATTTT. Translating gives CASSQDRNQPQHF.

This clonotype was seen a handful of times. The chain uses TRBV12-3 or TRBV12-4 and TRBJ2-1; unclear D gene. Trimming stripped 4 bases from V and 9 bases from J, with 10 bases between. CDR3 length: 12 amino acids. CDR3 protein: CASSSSRGEQFF. The CDR3, as DNA: TGTGCCAGCAGTTCCTCTAGAGGTGAGCAGTTCTTC.